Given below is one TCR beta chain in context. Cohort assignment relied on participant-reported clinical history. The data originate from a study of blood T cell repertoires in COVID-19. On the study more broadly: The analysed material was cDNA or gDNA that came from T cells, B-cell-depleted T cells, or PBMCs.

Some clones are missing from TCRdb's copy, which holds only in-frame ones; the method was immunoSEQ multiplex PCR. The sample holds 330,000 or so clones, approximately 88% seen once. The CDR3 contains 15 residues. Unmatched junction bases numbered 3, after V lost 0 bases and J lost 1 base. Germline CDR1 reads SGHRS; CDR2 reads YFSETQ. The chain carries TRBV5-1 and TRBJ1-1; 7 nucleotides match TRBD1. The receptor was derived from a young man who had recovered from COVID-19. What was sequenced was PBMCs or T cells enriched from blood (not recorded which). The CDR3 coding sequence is TGCGCCAGCAGCTTGGGACAGGGAGAGAACACTGAAGCTTTCTTT. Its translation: CASSLGQGENTEAFF.